The 2 T cell receptor beta chains in this list originate from one sample, sequenced in a study of neurological immune-mediated disorders. TCRdb analysed the 5' RACE reads with MiXCR anew, one entry per CDR3 protein. The sample has more than 50,000 distinct CDR3 sequences; approximately 10% are singletons. The sample taken for sequencing was PBMCs. The receptors were sampled from a man in his sixties in good health.

This clonotype was recorded many times. This sequence joins TRBV5-1 and TRBJ2-3, with 8 bases aligning to TRBD2. V lost 3 bases to trimming and J lost 3 bases; unmatched junction nucleotides: 15. CDR3 length: 18 residues. The germline gives CDR1 SGHRS, CDR2 YFSETQ. CDR3 sequence reads: CASSSDTPLAGRTDTQYF. The CDR3 DNA is TGCGCCAGCAGCTCCGATACCCCTTTAGCGGGGCGGACAGATACGCAGTATTTT.

This clonotype was counted ten times or more. The chain links TRBV18 to TRBJ1-5; TRBD1 might be the D (6 bases). V lost 2 bases to trimming and J lost 0 bases, with 8 bases between them. The CDR3 extends over 15 amino acids. The V gene's germline CDR1 is KGHSH and CDR2 LQKENI. The CDR3 DNA sequence: TGTGCCAGCTCACCAGGACAGAATAGCAATCAGCCCCAGCATTTT. Protein product: CASSPGQNSNQPQHF.